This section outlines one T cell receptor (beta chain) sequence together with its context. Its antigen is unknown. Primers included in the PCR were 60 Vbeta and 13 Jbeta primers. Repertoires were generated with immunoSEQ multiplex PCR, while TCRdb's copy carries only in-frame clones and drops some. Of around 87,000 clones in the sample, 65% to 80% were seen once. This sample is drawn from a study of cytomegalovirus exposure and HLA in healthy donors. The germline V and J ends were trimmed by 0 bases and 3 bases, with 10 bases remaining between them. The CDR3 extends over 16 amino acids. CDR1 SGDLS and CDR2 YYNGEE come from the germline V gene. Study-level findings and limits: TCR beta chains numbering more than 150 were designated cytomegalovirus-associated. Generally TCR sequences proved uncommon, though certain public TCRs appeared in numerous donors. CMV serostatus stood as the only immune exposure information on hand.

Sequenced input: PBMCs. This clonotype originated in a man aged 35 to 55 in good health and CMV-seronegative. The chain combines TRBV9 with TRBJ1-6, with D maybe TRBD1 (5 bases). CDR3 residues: CASSVGQGNYNSPLHF. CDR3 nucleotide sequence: TGTGCCAGCAGCGTAGGCCAGGGTAACTATAATTCACCCCTCCACTTT.